This T cell receptor (beta chain) was captured in a study of OX40 agonist ivuxolimab in advanced cancers. With respect to the entire study: Ivuxolimab was a fully human IgG2 agonistic monoclonal antibody targeting the costimulatory receptor OX40 (CD134). Intravenous ivuxolimab was administered to patients every 2 weeks at six dose levels: 0.01, 0.1, 0.3, 1.5, 3 and 10 mg/kg. Among the roughly 52 dose-escalation patients, around 19 had hepatocellular carcinoma, 15 or so melanoma, 9 renal cell carcinoma and 9 head and neck cancer. In the dose-escalation cohort, more than 75% of patients were male, and the mean age was approximately 60 years, with a range of roughly 20 to 80. Patients were allowed to have had prior anti-PD-1, anti-PD-L1 or anti-CTLA-4 therapy, and roughly 40% of the dose-escalation patients had been treated with checkpoint inhibitors. Partial responses occurred in three dose-escalation patients, of whom one had hepatocellular carcinoma and two had cutaneous melanoma. Peripheral TCRbeta sequencing was intended to test whether TCR sequence diversity was altered and clonal T-cell expansion was caused by ivuxolimab. The paper reports the monotherapy dose-escalation portion (N of about 56 patients) of the phase I ivuxolimab trial.

V is clipped by 1 base and J by 6 bases, and the sequence between their germline boundaries is 22 bases long. CDR1 and CDR2 were assigned from the germline V gene as MDHEN and SYDVKM. The CDR3 goes from the cysteine to the phenylalanine over 19 residues. Only CDR3 DNA remains: 57 bases, in frame from the first base. Genomic DNA was isolated from the sorted cells so that the TCRbeta CDR3 region could be sequenced. The immunoSEQ Assay was used for sequencing of TCRbeta CDR3 regions. TCRdb took over this immuneACCESS table, retaining in-frame rearrangements with V and J assigned. Such tables are incomplete; in checked studies, under half of the missing clones stem from an unresolved V gene, and the remainder is unexplained. The sample has around 80,000 clones on record, more than 75% of them singletons. The ten largest clonotypes hold less than 6% of the sample. Patients with autoimmune disease history or receiving systemic immunosuppression were excluded from the trial. In every dose cohort, peripheral blood was drawn for TCR sequencing at baseline, cycle 4 day 1, and cycle 7 day 1. The samples were taken from a phase I, first-in-human, multicenter, open-label dose-escalation trial of ivuxolimab. Adults with locally advanced or metastatic melanoma, renal cell carcinoma, hepatocellular carcinoma or head and neck squamous cell carcinoma were enrolled in the trial. Before TCR sequencing, CD4+ T cells and CD8+ T cells were sorted from peripheral blood as separate populations.

Notes on this clone: What antigen it recognizes has not been identified. Base qualities are not at hand, and no much larger clone is one base apart.

The research as a whole found: After ivuxolimab, expanded clones were on average more numerous among CD8+ T cells than among CD4+ T cells. In the 0.1-3.0 mg/kg groups, partial responders had among the lowest normalized peripheral clonal expansion, particularly in CD8+ T cells. The antigen specificity of the peripheral T cells that underwent clonal expansion was not determined. At doses of 0.1 to 3.0 mg/kg, clonal expansion of both CD4+ and CD8+ T cells in blood was seen between baseline and week 6. Low levels of normalized T-cell clonal expansion were also seen in some patients who did not respond.

The sequence was obtained from an adult with an advanced solid tumor such as melanoma, head and neck, liver or kidney cancer. This specimen was CD4+ or CD8+ T cells sorted from blood, taken in a trial of the OX40 agonist ivuxolimab. The V and J segments used are TRBV28 and TRBJ1-6; the best D guess is TRBD1, with 6 bases matching. The nucleotide sequence is given as TGTGCCAGCAGTTTATCCCACACCTTCACAGGGTTTAGTAATTCACCCCTCCACTTT. This gives the protein CASSLSHTFTGFSNSPLHF.